Listed below are T cell receptor beta chains from one sample, sequenced in a study of Ad26.COV2.S vaccination and SARS-CoV-2 variants. The data were produced by immunoSEQ multiplex PCR, yet TCRdb's version contains in-frame clones alone and is incomplete. The sample lists about 370,000 clones, over 75% seen once, with about 1.9% in the top ten. Sequenced here: peripheral blood, sampled in a trial of Ad26.COV2.S vaccine versus placebo. The receptors originated from a person aged 18 to 59 who received the Ad26.COV2.S COVID-19 vaccine or a placebo. CDR3s leave out the opening cysteine and the closing phenylalanine or tryptophan. Each record gives: clone size, V gene, CDR3 protein. The size field is filled for only some rows; it gives once, few, many or a size class.

clone size: NA; V gene: TRBV5-1; CDR3 protein: ASSGGMDTEAF
clone size: NA; V gene: TRBV3-1/TRBV3-2; CDR3 protein: ASSQVGPPRRQF
clone size: NA; V gene: TRBV30; CDR3 protein: AWSVLGDSGNQPQH
clone size: NA; V gene: TRBV28; CDR3 protein: ASSLRAVGELF
clone size: NA; V gene: TRBV10-2; CDR3 protein: ASSPGLAVYEQY
clone size: NA; V gene: TRBV7-3; CDR3 protein: ASSLNDNEQF
clone size: NA; V gene: TRBV3-1/TRBV3-2; CDR3 protein: ASSPRLAGRYEQY
clone size: NA; V gene: TRBV27; CDR3 protein: ASSLDRGNSPLH
clone size: NA; V gene: TRBV28; CDR3 protein: ASSLSYGYT
clone size: NA; V gene: TRBV27; CDR3 protein: ASSRLGSTDTQY
clone size: NA; V gene: TRBV28; CDR3 protein: ATQDSRSNEKLF
clone size: NA; V gene: TRBV23-1; CDR3 protein: ASSLGPRTRNTEAF
clone size: NA; V gene: TRBV14; CDR3 protein: ASSQDRVDTQY
clone size: NA; V gene: TRBV19; CDR3 protein: ASSTRGGKTEAF
clone size: NA; V gene: TRBV7-8; CDR3 protein: ASSLFGRETPGEY
clone size: NA; V gene: TRBV7-3; CDR3 protein: ASSTPRDGHNEQF
clone size: NA; V gene: TRBV30; CDR3 protein: AWSARGQGVGSPLH
clone size: NA; V gene: TRBV28; CDR3 protein: ASRGVRGTEAF
clone size: NA; V gene: TRBV2; CDR3 protein: ASSRDRVSTDTQY
clone size: NA; V gene: TRBV19; CDR3 protein: ASSIQGVGTEAF
clone size: NA; V gene: TRBV4-1; CDR3 protein: ASSQDPQGASKNIQY
clone size: NA; V gene: TRBV28; CDR3 protein: ASGRGLEQY
clone size: NA; V gene: TRBV7-8; CDR3 protein: ASSLRIGGSGANVLT
clone size: NA; V gene: TRBV4-2; CDR3 protein: ASSPLGGGVDTQY
clone size: NA; V gene: TRBV4-1; CDR3 protein: ASSPRALNQPQH
clone size: NA; V gene: TRBV2; CDR3 protein: ASRKDSYEQY
clone size: NA; V gene: TRBV24-1; CDR3 protein: ATSEPGTGHNEQF
clone size: few; V gene: TRBV10-3; CDR3 protein: AISEGDTYNQPQH
clone size: once; V gene: TRBV19; CDR3 protein: ASSITGLGYEQY
clone size: NA; V gene: TRBV28; CDR3 protein: ASRLDRGAHQPQH
clone size: NA; V gene: TRBV27; CDR3 protein: ASSLGTGISYEQY
clone size: NA; V gene: TRBV28; CDR3 protein: ASRESGRNEKLF
clone size: NA; V gene: TRBV5-1; CDR3 protein: ASSLATGTGELF
clone size: NA; V gene: TRBV19; CDR3 protein: ASSIAGAGNQPQH
clone size: NA; V gene: TRBV4-1; CDR3 protein: ASSQDRGTNYGYT
clone size: NA; V gene: TRBV5-1; CDR3 protein: ASSLESGAGELF
clone size: NA; V gene: TRBV3-1/TRBV3-2; CDR3 protein: ASSQRVSGSFTGELF
clone size: NA; V gene: TRBV11-3; CDR3 protein: ASSSSGRPDYEQY
clone size: NA; V gene: TRBV5-6; CDR3 protein: ASSLGEADTQY
clone size: NA; V gene: TRBV30; CDR3 protein: AWSVYSMSGNTIY
clone size: NA; V gene: TRBV13; CDR3 protein: ASSLRDPKNTEAF
clone size: NA; V gene: TRBV5-1; CDR3 protein: ASSLNAMDRGYEQY
clone size: NA; V gene: TRBV15; CDR3 protein: ATSRARGAYEQY
clone size: NA; V gene: TRBV30; CDR3 protein: AWSPRAHIRDQRY
clone size: NA; V gene: TRBV30; CDR3 protein: AWKGGEKLF
clone size: NA; V gene: TRBV4-1; CDR3 protein: ASSQGPAHTEAF
clone size: NA; V gene: TRBV13; CDR3 protein: AGPGLAGGEKLF
clone size: NA; V gene: TRBV19; CDR3 protein: ASSILPGLAKSRMNEQF
clone size: NA; V gene: TRBV9; CDR3 protein: ASSYISGTASSRELF
clone size: NA; V gene: TRBV29-1; CDR3 protein: SVEREGRGMSLYGYT
clone size: NA; V gene: TRBV5-8; CDR3 protein: ASSFDSRLGYT